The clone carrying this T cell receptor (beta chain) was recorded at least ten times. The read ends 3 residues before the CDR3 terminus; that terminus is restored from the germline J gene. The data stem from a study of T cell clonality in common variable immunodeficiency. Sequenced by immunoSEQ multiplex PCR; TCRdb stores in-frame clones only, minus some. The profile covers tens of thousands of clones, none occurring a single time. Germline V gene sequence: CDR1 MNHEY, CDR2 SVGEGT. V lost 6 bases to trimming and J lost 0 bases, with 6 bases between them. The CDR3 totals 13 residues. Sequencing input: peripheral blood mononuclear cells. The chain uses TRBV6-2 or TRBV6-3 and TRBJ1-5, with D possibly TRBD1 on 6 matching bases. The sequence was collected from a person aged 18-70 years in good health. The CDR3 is CASRDSSNQPQHF. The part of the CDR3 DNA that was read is TGTGCCAGCAGGGACAGTAGCAATCAGCCC.